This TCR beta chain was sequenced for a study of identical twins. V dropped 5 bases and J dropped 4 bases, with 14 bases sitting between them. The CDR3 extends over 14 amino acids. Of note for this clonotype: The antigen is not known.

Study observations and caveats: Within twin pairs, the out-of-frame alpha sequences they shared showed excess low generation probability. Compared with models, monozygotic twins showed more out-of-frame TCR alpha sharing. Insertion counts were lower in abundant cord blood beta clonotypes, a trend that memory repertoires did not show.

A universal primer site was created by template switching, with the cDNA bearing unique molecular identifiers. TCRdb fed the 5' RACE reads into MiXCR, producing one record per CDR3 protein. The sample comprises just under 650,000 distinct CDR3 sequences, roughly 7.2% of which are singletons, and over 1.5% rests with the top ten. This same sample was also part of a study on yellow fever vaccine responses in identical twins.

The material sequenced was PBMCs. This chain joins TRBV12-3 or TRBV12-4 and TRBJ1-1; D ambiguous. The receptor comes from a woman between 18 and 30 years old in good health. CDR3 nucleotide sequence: TGTGCCAGCAGTCCGTGGGGAATAGGCACTGAAGCTTTCTTT. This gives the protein CASSPWGIGTEAFF.